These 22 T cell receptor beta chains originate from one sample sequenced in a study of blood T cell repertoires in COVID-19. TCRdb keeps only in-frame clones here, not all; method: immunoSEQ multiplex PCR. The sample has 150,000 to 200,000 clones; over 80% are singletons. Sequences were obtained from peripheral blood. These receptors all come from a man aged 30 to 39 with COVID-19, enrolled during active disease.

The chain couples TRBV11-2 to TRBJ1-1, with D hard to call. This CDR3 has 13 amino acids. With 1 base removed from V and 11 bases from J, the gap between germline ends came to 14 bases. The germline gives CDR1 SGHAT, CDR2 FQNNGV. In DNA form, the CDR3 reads TGTGCCAGCAGCTTAGGGTCCGGAGAGTGGGCTTTCTTT. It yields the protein CASSLGSGEWAFF.

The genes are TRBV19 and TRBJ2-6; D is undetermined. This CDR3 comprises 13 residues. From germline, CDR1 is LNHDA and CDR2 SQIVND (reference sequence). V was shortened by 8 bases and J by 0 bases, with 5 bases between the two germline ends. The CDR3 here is CASHFSGANVLTF. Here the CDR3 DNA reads TGTGCCAGTCATTTCTCTGGGGCCAACGTCCTGACTTTC.

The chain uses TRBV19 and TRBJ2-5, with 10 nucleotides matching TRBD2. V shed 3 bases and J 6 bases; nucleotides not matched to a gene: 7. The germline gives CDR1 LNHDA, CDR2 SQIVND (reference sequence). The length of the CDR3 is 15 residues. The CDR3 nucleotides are TGTGCCAGTAGTATCGAAGCGGGAGGGCAAAAGACCCAGTACTTC. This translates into CASSIEAGGQKTQYF.

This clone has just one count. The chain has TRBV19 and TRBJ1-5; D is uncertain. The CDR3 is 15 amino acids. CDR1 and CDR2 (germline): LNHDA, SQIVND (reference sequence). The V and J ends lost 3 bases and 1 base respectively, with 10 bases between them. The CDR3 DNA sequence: TGTGCCAGTAGTATTTATTCGGGGAGCAATCAGCCCCAGCATTTT. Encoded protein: CASSIYSGSNQPQHF.

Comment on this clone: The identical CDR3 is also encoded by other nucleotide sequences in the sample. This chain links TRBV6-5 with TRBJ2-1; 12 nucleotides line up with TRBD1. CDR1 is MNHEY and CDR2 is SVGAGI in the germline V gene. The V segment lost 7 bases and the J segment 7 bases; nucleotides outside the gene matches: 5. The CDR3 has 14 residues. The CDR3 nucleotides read TGTGCCAGCATCCGGGACAGGGGGCGGAATGAGCAGTTCTTC. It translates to CASIRDRGRNEQFF.

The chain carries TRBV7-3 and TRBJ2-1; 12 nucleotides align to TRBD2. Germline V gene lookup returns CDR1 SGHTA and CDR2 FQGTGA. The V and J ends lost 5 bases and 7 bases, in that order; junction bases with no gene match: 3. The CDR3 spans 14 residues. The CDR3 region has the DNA TGTGCCAGCAGCGAAGGGACTAGCGGGAATGAGCAGTTCTTC. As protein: CASSEGTSGNEQFF. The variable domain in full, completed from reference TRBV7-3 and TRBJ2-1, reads GAGVSQTPSNKVTEKGKYVELRCDPISGHTALYWYRQSLGQGPEFLIYFQGTGAADDSGLPNDRFFAVRPEGSVSTLKIQRTERGDSAVYLCASSEGTSGNEQFFGPGTRLTVL.

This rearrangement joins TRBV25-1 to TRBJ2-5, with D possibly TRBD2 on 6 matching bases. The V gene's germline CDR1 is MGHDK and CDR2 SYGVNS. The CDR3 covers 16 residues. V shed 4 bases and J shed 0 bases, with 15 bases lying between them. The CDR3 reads CASSAPGLWYQETQYF. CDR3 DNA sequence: TGTGCCAGCAGTGCCCCGGGACTCTGGTACCAAGAGACCCAGTACTTC.

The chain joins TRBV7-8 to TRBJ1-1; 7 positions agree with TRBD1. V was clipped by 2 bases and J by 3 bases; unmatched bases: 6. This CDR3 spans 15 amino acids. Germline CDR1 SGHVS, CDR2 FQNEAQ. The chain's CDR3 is CASSLLGGAYTEAFF. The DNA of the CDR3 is TGTGCCAGCAGCTTACTAGGGGGCGCTTACACTGAAGCTTTCTTT.

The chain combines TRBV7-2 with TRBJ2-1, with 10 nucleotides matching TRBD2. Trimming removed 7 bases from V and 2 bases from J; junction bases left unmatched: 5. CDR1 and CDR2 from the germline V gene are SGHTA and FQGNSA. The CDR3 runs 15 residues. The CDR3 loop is CASKRGLAAYNEQFF. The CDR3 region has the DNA TGTGCCAGCAAGAGAGGACTAGCGGCCTACAATGAGCAGTTCTTC.

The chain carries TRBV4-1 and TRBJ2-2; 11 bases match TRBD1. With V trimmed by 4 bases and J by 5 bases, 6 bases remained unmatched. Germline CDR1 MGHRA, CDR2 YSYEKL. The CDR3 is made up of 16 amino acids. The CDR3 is CASSPGTGGRTGELFF. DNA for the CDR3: TGCGCCAGCAGCCCGGGGACAGGGGGAAGAACCGGGGAGCTGTTTTTT.

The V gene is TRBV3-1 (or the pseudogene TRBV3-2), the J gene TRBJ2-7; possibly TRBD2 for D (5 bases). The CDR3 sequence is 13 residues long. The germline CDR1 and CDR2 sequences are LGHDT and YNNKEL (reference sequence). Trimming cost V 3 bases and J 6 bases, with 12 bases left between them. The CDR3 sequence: CASSQTGEGEQYF. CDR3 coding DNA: TGTGCCAGCAGCCAGACCGGAGAGGGCGAGCAGTACTTC.

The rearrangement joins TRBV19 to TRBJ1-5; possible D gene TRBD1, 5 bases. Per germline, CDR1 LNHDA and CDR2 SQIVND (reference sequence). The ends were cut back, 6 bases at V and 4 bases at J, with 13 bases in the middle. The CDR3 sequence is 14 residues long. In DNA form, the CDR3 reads TGTGCCAGTAGACCAGAACCAGGGAATCAGCCCCAGCATTTT. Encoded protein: CASRPEPGNQPQHF.

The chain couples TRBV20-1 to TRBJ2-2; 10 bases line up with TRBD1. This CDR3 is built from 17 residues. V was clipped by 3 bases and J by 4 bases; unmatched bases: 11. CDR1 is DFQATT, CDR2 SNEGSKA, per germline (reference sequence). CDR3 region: CSASLLGTGATTGELFF. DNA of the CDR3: TGCAGTGCTAGTCTTCTCGGGACAGGGGCCACCACCGGGGAGCTGTTTTTT.

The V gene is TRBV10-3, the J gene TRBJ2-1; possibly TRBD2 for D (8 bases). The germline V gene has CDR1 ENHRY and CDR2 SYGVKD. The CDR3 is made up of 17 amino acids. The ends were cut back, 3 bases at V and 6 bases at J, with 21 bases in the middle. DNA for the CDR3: TGTGCCATCAGTGATTTAGCGGGGCCCCCAGGGGGCAATGAGCAGTTCTTC. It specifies CAISDLAGPPGGNEQFF.

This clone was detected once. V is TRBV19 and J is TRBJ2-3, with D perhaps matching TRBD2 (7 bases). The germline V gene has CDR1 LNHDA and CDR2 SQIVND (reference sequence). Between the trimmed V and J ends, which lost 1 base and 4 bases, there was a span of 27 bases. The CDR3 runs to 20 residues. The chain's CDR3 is CASSIGRGRDLGGRADTQYF. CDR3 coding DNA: TGTGCCAGTAGTATAGGAAGGGGGAGAGACTTAGGAGGGAGGGCAGATACGCAGTATTTT.

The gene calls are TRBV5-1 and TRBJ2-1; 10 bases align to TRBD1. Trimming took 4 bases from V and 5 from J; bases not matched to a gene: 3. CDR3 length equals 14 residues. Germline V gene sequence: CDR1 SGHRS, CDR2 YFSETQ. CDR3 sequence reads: CASSRGTGDNEQFF. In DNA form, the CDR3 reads TGCGCCAGCAGCCGCGGGACAGGGGACAATGAGCAGTTCTTC.

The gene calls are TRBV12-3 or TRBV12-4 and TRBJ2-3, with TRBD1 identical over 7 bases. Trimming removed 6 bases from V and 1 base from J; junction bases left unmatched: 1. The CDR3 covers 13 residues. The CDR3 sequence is CASSGTGTDTQYF. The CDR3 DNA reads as TGTGCCAGCAGCGGGACAGGCACAGATACGCAGTATTTT.

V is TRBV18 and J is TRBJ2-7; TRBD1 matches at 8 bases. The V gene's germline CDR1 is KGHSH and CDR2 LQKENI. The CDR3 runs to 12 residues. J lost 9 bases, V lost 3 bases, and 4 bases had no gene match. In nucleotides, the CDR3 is TGTGCCAGCTCACCGGACAGGGAAGGGCAGTACTTC. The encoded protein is CASSPDREGQYF. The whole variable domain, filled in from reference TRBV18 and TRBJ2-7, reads NAGVMQNPRHLVRRRGQEARLRCSPMKGHSHVYWYRQLPEEGLKFMVYLQKENIIDESGMPKERFSAEFPKEGPSILRIQQVVRGDSAAYFCASSPDREGQYFGPGTRLTVT.

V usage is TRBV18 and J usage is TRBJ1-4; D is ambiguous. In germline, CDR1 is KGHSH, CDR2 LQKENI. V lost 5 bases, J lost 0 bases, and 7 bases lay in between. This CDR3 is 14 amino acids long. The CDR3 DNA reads TGTGCCAGCTCATCGGGATCAACTAATGAAAAACTGTTTTTT. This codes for CASSSGSTNEKLFF.

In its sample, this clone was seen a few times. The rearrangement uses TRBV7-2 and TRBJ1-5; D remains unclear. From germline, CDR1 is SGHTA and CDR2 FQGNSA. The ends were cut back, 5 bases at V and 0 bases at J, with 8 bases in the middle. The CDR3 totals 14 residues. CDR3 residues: CASSLLYSNQPQHF. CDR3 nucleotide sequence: TGTGCCAGCAGCCTTTTATATAGCAATCAGCCCCAGCATTTT. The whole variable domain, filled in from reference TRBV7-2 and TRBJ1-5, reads GAGVSQSPSNKVTEKGKDVELRCDPISGHTALYWYRQSLGQGLEFLIYFQGNSAPDKSGLPSDRFSAERTGGSVSTLTIQRTQQEDSAVYLCASSLLYSNQPQHFGDGTRLSIL.

This chain's CDR3 is CASSFTAGEGETQYF. For the CDR3, the DNA is TGCGCCAGCAGCTTTACGGCGGGAGAAGGGGAGACCCAGTACTTC. The chain joins TRBV5-1 to TRBJ2-5; 7 bases match TRBD2. The junction had 9 bases not matched to a gene; V was cut back by 2 bases and J by 5 bases. The CDR3 is made up of 15 amino acids. Germline values: CDR1 SGHRS, CDR2 YFSETQ.

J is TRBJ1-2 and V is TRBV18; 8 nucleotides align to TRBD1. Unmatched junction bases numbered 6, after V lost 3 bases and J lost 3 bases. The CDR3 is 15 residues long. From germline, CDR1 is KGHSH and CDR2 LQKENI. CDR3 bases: TGTGCCAGCTCACCCTCTACAGGGGGAGACTATGGCTACACCTTC. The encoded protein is CASSPSTGGDYGYTF.